A selection of T cell receptor beta chains follows, all from one sample in a study of blood T cell repertoires in COVID-19. Profiling relied on immunoSEQ multiplex PCR, and the TCRdb table lists in-frame clones only, not all of them. This sample has some 260,000 clones, with about 88% found just once. The specimen was PBMCs or T cells enriched from blood (not recorded which). The receptors stem from a man aged 25 to 40 with acute COVID-19. CDR3s include the opening cysteine and the closing phenylalanine or tryptophan. D genes are given only for firm matches.

DNA: TGCGCCAGCAGCTCCGGACGGGAACAAGAGACCCAGTACTTC
CDR3: CASSSGREQETQYF
D: NA
V: TRBV5-1
J: TRBJ2-5

DNA: TGCGCCAGCAGCTCTCAGGTAGCGAACACCGGGGAGCTGTTTTTT
CDR3: CASSSQVANTGELFF
D: NA
V: TRBV5-1
J: TRBJ2-2

DNA: TGTGCCAGCAGTGAGCACAGGCGTGTAACAAACACCGGGGAGCTGTTTTTT
CDR3: CASSEHRRVTNTGELFF
D: NA
V: TRBV2
J: TRBJ2-2

DNA: TGTGCCAGCAGCGTGGGCGGGCTGAACACTGAAGCTTTCTTT
CDR3: CASSVGGLNTEAFF
D: NA
V: TRBV5-6
J: TRBJ1-1

DNA: TGTGCCAGCAGCGTAGCGACAACAGATACGCAGTATTTT
CDR3: CASSVATTDTQYF
D: NA
V: TRBV9
J: TRBJ2-3

DNA: TGTGCCAGCAGCGTATTTGGGACAGGGGGCTCCAACACCGGGGAGCTGTTTTTT
CDR3: CASSVFGTGGSNTGELFF
D: TRBD1
V: TRBV9
J: TRBJ2-2

DNA: TGTGCCAGTAGGGAGACGACAGGGGGTGGGTATGGCTACACCTTC
CDR3: CASRETTGGGYGYTF
D: TRBD1
V: TRBV19
J: TRBJ1-2

DNA: TGTGCCAGCAGCTTATTGCGCCAGGGGGTAAGAGGCACCGGGGAGCTGTTTTTT
CDR3: CASSLLRQGVRGTGELFF
D: TRBD1
V: TRBV11-3
J: TRBJ2-2

DNA: TGTGCCAGCAGCAACGGACTAGCGGGGGAGACCCAGTACTTC
CDR3: CASSNGLAGETQYF
D: TRBD2
V: TRBV5-4
J: TRBJ2-5

DNA: TGTGCCAGCAGCGCGACAAACCAACAGGGGACCCAGTACTTC
CDR3: CASSATNQQGTQYF
D: NA
V: TRBV9
J: TRBJ2-5